Given below is one T cell receptor beta chain in context. Per the germline V gene, CDR1 is KGHSH and CDR2 is LQKENI. The CDR3 is made up of 18 amino acids. V shed 2 bases and J 7 bases; nucleotides not matched to a gene: 15. The sample originates from a study of blood T cell repertoires in COVID-19. At the level of the study: The United States, Italy and Spain provided the acute and convalescent COVID-19 samples.

Participants were aged about 18 to 95 years, lived in 20 to 30 US areas, and enrolled virtually. In Cohort 3, a recovered donor had either two negative PCRs, clearance, or symptom resolution. Authors' analysis steps: From reference gene primer amplification, estimates of nucleated cell counts were derived. Assay: immunoSEQ multiplex PCR; the TCRdb copy retains only in-frame clones and omits some. That table supplies the V and J calls and clone size; D and trimming were determined from the DNA. The sample gives 250,000 to 350,000 clones, 88% of which show up once; around 3% is in the top ten. Source material: PBMCs or T cells enriched from blood (not recorded which). The chain combines TRBV18 with TRBJ2-2; 8 bases are a match to TRBD2. The receptor was derived from a woman between 50 and 59 years old who had recovered from COVID-19. For the CDR3, the DNA is TGTGCCAGCTCACCATCAAGCGTAGCGGGAATTTCCGGCGGGGAGCTGTTTTTT. The encoded protein is CASSPSSVAGISGGELFF. Supplemented by reference TRBV18 and TRBJ2-2, the full variable domain reads NAGVMQNPRHLVRRRGQEARLRCSPMKGHSHVYWYRQLPEEGLKFMVYLQKENIIDESGMPKERFSAEFPKEGPSILRIQQVVRGDSAAYFCASSPSSVAGISGGELFFGEGSRLTVL.